This T cell receptor (beta chain) appears in the sequencing data of a study of T cell repertoires in cytomegalovirus infection (dated by TCRdb to about 2019). At the level of the whole study: The HLA type of each donor mattered for the analysis, because public TCR beta signatures pointed to carriage of CMV infection along with the matching HLA type.

As for this clonotype: Its antigen target is currently unknown. No per-base quality is available; no much larger clone lies one base away.

The full study reports these points: In both this cohort and an independent roughly 400-donor cohort, the cumulative frequency of public TCR beta family members distinguished carriers of CMV infection plus the relevant HLA type. In the ex vivo response, HLA-C-restricted CMV-specific TCR beta clonotypes were dominant, and in two of eight donors the single most frequent clonotype came from this HLA-C-restricted group.

The CDR3 starts with the cysteine, ends with the phenylalanine, and has 14 residues. Only CDR3 DNA remains: 42 bases, in frame from the first base. In the germline V gene (reference sequence), CDR1 corresponds to DFQATT and CDR2 to SNEGSKA. For this chain, trimming is 1 base at the V end and 7 bases at the J end, and the number of junction bases without a gene match is 6. The instrument given in TCRdb is Illumina HiSeq 1500. TCRdb handled the public reads itself, with Q25 trimming in fastp and clone calling in MiXCR, and kept productive beta chains. Identical CDR3 protein sequences are pooled into one entry, listed with their most common genes and DNA. The sample table shows about 310,000 distinct CDR3 sequences, and roughly a sixth are seen once. The ten biggest clones cover about 12% of the sample.

The origin of this receptor is a human donor in good health (CMV status not recorded). Some clones in this sample may be carry-over from other donors' samples. The V and J genes are TRBV20-1 and TRBJ1-5, and 8 junction bases match TRBD1. The source material was PBMCs. The nucleotide sequence reads TGCAGTGCTAGAGCACAGGGGGAAGAGCAGCCCCAGCATTTT. Protein translation: CSARAQGEEQPQHF.